The 18 T cell receptor beta chains below all came from one sample that was sequenced in a study of cytomegalovirus exposure and HLA in healthy donors. The study ran its PCR with 60 Vbeta and 13 Jbeta primers. Sequencing was performed with immunoSEQ multiplex PCR; in TCRdb, only in-frame clones are kept and a portion is missing. In the table there are around 140,000 clones, approximately 67% of which are singletons. Sequences were obtained from PBMCs. These receptors were obtained from an older woman in good health and CMV-seronegative.

This chain connects TRBV14 to TRBJ1-2, with 8 bases identical to TRBD1. V was pared by 2 bases and J by 9 bases, with 11 bases of the junction left unmatched. CDR3 length equals 15 residues. Germline values: CDR1 SGHDN, CDR2 FVKESK. The CDR3, as DNA: TGTGCCAGCAGCCAAATTCAAGGACAGGGAAGCCGCTACACCTTC. Its protein is CASSQIQGQGSRYTF.

V usage is TRBV6-5 and J usage is TRBJ1-2; 8 bases line up with TRBD1. J was trimmed by 8 bases and V by 0 bases; bases with no gene match: 5. The length of the CDR3 is 14 residues. The germline V gene has CDR1 MNHEY and CDR2 SVGAGI. As DNA, the CDR3 is TGTGCCAGCAGTTACTCGAACCAGGGGGCCGGCTACACCTTC. Its protein is CASSYSNQGAGYTF.

This clone turned up a few times. The chain combines TRBV19 with TRBJ1-5; D gene unclear. Germline CDR1 is LNHDA and CDR2 is SQIVND (reference sequence). The CDR3 is 16 amino acids. V was shortened by 6 bases and J by 4 bases, with 19 bases between the two germline ends. CDR3 amino acids: CASRTGLMAWNQPQHF. In DNA form, the CDR3 reads TGTGCCAGTAGGACTGGGTTGATGGCCTGGAATCAGCCCCAGCATTTT.

This rearrangement joins TRBV5-1 to TRBJ2-1; 8 nucleotides line up with TRBD1. This CDR3 region has 15 residues. V trimming: 4 bases; J trimming: 8 bases; junction bases outside the gene matches: 11. Looked up from germline, CDR1 is SGHRS and CDR2 is YFSETQ. The CDR3 here is CASSADRVMYDEQFF. As DNA, the CDR3 is TGCGCCAGCAGCGCGGACAGGGTAATGTATGATGAGCAGTTCTTC.

This rearrangement joins TRBV4-1 to TRBJ2-5; the match to TRBD1 covers 10 bases. This CDR3 contains 15 residues. CDR1 and CDR2 (germline): MGHRA, YSYEKL. With V trimmed by 4 bases and J by 1 base, 3 bases remained unmatched. The DNA of the CDR3 is TGCGCCAGCAGCCGTGACAGGGGGCCCCAAGAGACCCAGTACTTC. Amino acid sequence: CASSRDRGPQETQYF.

The chain links TRBV5-4 to TRBJ2-7; 12 bases are a match to TRBD1. With 3 bases clipped from V and 3 bases from J, the junction kept 4 bases outside the gene matches. The CDR3 length is 15 residues. Germline assignment: CDR1 SGHNT and CDR2 YYREEE (reference sequence). The chain's CDR3 is CASSSGQGASYEQYF. For the CDR3, the DNA is TGTGCCAGCAGCTCGGGACAGGGGGCGAGCTACGAGCAGTACTTC.

The chain uses TRBV14 and TRBJ2-5; 10 nucleotides line up with TRBD2. The CDR3 consists of 16 residues. CDR1 is SGHDN, CDR2 FVKESK, per germline. Trimming at V came to 2 bases and at J to 4 bases, leaving 7 bases not matched to a gene. The CDR3, as DNA: TGTGCCAGCAGCCAACTAGCGGGGGAACGACTAGAGACCCAGTACTTC. Protein: CASSQLAGERLETQYF.

The chain carries TRBV27 and TRBJ1-1; weak D call: TRBD1 (6 bases). Germline CDR1 is MNHEY and CDR2 is SMNVEV (reference sequence). The V gene lost 2 bases and the J gene lost 9 bases, with 19 bases spanning the gap. The CDR3 runs to 15 residues. The CDR3 here is CASSLLGAGDSKAFF. The DNA for the CDR3 is TGTGCCAGCAGTTTACTGGGGGCGGGGGATTCCAAAGCTTTCTTT.

The table lists this clone with a count of one. The V gene is TRBV5-6, the J gene TRBJ2-1; the match to TRBD2 covers 7 bases. V shed 4 bases and J 3 bases; nucleotides not matched to a gene: 7. The CDR3 loop spans 15 amino acids. Germline CDR1 SGHDT, CDR2 YYEEEE. The CDR3 sequence: CASSLKGGNYNEQFF. DNA for the CDR3: TGTGCCAGCAGCCTGAAGGGAGGGAACTACAATGAGCAGTTCTTC.

The V gene is TRBV6-6, the J gene TRBJ2-1; 11 nucleotides agree with TRBD2. This CDR3 has 16 residues. J gave up 10 bases and V 0 bases, and 8 bases lay outside the gene matches. Germline CDR1 MNHNY, CDR2 SVGAGI (reference sequence). CDR3 nucleotides: TGTGCCAGCAGTTACTCTCCGGGACTAGCGGTTCAGGAGCAGTTCTTC. Translated: CASSYSPGLAVQEQFF.

This rearrangement joins TRBV7-2 to TRBJ2-4; 7 positions match TRBD1. V shed 5 bases, J shed 1 base, and the junction held 5 bases outside the gene matches. CDR1 is SGHTA, CDR2 FQGNSA, per germline. The CDR3 runs to 15 residues. The CDR3: CASSATGEAKNIQYF. DNA of the CDR3: TGTGCCAGCAGCGCCACAGGGGAGGCCAAAAACATTCAGTACTTC.

V gene TRBV2 combines with J gene TRBJ1-4; the D is unclear. CDR1 SNHLY and CDR2 FYNNEI come from the germline V gene. The CDR3 sequence is 14 residues long. Trimming stripped 5 bases from V and 1 base from J, with 8 bases between. The CDR3 region is CASSSKRTNEKLFF. Written as DNA, the CDR3 is TGTGCCAGCAGTTCCAAGAGAACTAATGAAAAACTGTTTTTT.

This clone was counted a few times. J is TRBJ2-3 and V is TRBV7-3; 8 positions match TRBD2. V shed 4 bases, J shed 4 bases, and the junction held 10 bases outside the gene matches. This CDR3 is 16 amino acids long. Per germline, CDR1 SGHTA and CDR2 FQGTGA. In DNA, the CDR3 is TGTGCCAGCAGCTACTCTGGGACTAGAGTTCCAGATACGCAGTATTTT. The encoded protein is CASSYSGTRVPDTQYF. The full variable domain, in which reference TRBV7-3 and TRBJ2-3 provide the parts outside the CDR3, is GAGVSQTPSNKVTEKGKYVELRCDPISGHTALYWYRQSLGQGPEFLIYFQGTGAADDSGLPNDRFFAVRPEGSVSTLKIQRTERGDSAVYLCASSYSGTRVPDTQYFGPGTRLTVL.

The CDR3: CASSPLVDTQYF. CDR3 nucleotides: TGTGCCAGCAGCCCCTTAGTGGATACGCAGTATTTT. This rearrangement joins TRBV7-2 to TRBJ2-3, with no clear D. Germline CDR1 reads SGHTA; CDR2 reads FQGNSA. The length of the CDR3 is 12 residues. V shed 5 bases and J shed 6 bases, with 9 bases lying between them.

V is TRBV7-9 and J is TRBJ2-1; 10 bases are shared with TRBD2. V was clipped by 4 bases and J by 5 bases; unmatched bases: 5. Per the germline V gene, CDR1 is SEHNR and CDR2 is FQNEAQ (reference sequence). CDR3 length: 15 amino acids. The CDR3 sequence is CASSSSGGAHNEQFF. CDR3 nucleotide sequence: TGTGCCAGCAGCTCCAGCGGGGGGGCCCACAATGAGCAGTTCTTC.

This clone was found once. J is TRBJ1-1 and V is TRBV7-9; D may be TRBD1 (6 bases). Germline V gene lookup returns CDR1 SEHNR and CDR2 FQNEAQ (reference sequence). V lost 3 bases to trimming and J lost 2 bases, with 7 bases between them. This CDR3 has 13 residues. The CDR3 spells CASSLGTNTEAFF. The CDR3 bases are TGTGCCAGCAGCTTGGGGACAAACACTGAAGCTTTCTTT.

This clone was seen just once. The chain couples TRBV11-2 to TRBJ2-3; D possibly corresponds to TRBD2 (6 bases). Per germline, CDR1 SGHAT and CDR2 FQNNGV. The CDR3 totals 15 residues. The V and J ends lost 2 bases and 2 bases respectively, with 11 bases between them. Here the CDR3 reads CASSLRRDPTDTQYF. The CDR3 coding sequence is TGTGCCAGCAGCTTAAGGCGGGACCCCACAGATACGCAGTATTTT.

J is TRBJ1-5 and V is TRBV6-1; D may be TRBD1 (5 bases). V was shortened by 1 base and J by 3 bases, with 10 bases between the two germline ends. CDR1 and CDR2 (germline): MNHNS, SASEGT. This CDR3 is built from 15 residues. CDR3 region: CASSEGGGSNQPQHF. The CDR3 DNA reads TGTGCCAGCAGTGAAGGGGGGGGGTCCAATCAGCCCCAGCATTTT.